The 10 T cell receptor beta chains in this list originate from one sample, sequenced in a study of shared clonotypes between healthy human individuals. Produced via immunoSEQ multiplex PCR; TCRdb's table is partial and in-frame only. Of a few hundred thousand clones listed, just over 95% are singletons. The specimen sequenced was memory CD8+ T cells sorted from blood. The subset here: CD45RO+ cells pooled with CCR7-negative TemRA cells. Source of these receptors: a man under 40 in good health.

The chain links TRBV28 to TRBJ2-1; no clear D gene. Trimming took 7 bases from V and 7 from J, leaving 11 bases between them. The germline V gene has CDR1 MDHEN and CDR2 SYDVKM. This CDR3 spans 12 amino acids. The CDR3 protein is CASKGLWNEQFF. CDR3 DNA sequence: TGTGCCAGCAAAGGTTTGTGGAATGAGCAGTTCTTC.

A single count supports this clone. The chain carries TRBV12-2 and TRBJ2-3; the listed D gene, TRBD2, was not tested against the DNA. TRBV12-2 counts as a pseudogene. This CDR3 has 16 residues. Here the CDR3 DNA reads TGTGCAAGTCGCTCCGGTTCGGGGGAGGGAGAAAATACGCAGTATTTT. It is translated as CASRSGSGEGENTQYF.

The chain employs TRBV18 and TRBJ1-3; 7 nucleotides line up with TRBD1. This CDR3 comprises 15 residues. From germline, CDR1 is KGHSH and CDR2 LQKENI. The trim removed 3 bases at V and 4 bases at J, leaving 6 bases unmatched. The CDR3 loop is CASSPFRQGGNTIYF. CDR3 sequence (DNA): TGTGCCAGCTCACCTTTCCGACAGGGAGGAAACACCATATATTTT. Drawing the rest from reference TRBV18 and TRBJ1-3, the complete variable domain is NAGVMQNPRHLVRRRGQEARLRCSPMKGHSHVYWYRQLPEEGLKFMVYLQKENIIDESGMPKERFSAEFPKEGPSILRIQQVVRGDSAAYFCASSPFRQGGNTIYFGEGSWLTVV.

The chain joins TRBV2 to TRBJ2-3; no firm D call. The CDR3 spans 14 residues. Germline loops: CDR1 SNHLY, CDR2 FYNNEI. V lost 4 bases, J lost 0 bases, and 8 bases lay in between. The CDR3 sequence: CASSVRASTDTQYF. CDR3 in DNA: TGTGCCAGCAGTGTTAGAGCGAGCACAGATACGCAGTATTTT.

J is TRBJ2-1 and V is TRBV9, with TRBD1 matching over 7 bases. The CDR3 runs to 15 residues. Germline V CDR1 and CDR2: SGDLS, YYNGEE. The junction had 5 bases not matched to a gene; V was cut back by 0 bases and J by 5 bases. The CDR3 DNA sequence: TGTGCCAGCAGCGTAGGTCCGGGACAGAACAATGAGCAGTTCTTC. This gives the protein CASSVGPGQNNEQFF.

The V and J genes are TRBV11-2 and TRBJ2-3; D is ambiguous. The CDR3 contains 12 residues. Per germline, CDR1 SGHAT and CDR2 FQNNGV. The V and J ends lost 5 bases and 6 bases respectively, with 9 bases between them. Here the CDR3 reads CASSPVIDTQYF. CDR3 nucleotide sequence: TGTGCCAGCAGCCCCGTTATTGATACGCAGTATTTT.

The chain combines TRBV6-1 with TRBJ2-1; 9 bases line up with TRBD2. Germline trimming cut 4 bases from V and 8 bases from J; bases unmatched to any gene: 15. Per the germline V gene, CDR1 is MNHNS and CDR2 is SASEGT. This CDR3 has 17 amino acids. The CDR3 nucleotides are TGTGCCAGCAGTGGGGGGCCTGCGGGAGGGTTTTGGGATGAGCAGTTCTTC. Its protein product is CASSGGPAGGFWDEQFF.

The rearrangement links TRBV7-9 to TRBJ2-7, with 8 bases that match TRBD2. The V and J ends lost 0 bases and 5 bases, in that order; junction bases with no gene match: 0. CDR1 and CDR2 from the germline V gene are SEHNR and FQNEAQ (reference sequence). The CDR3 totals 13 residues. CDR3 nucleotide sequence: TGTGCCAGCAGCTTAGCGCGGGGGGACGAGCAGTACTTC. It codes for CASSLARGDEQYF. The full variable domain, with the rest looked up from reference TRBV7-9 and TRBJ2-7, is DTGVSQNPRHKITKRGQNVTFRCDPISEHNRLYWYRQTLGQGPEFLTYFQNEAQLEKSRLLSDRFSAERPKGSFSTLEIQRTEQGDSAMYLCASSLARGDEQYFGPGTRLTVT.

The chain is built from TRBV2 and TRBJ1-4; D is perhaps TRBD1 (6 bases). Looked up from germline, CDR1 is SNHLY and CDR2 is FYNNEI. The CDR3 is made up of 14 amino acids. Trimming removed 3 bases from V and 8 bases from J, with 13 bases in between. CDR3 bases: TGTGCCAGCAGTGAGAACAGGGTGTGGGAAAAACTGTTTTTT. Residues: CASSENRVWEKLFF.

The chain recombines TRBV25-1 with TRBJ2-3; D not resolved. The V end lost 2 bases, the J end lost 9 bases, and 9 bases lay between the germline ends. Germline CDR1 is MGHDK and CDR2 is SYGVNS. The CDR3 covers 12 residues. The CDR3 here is CASSEGSGTQYF. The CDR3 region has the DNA TGTGCCAGCAGTGAAGGGTCCGGGACGCAGTATTTT.